This T cell receptor beta chain was found in a study of lymphopenia after photon versus proton radiotherapy. This CDR3 contains 13 residues. Germline V lookup: CDR1 SGHAT, CDR2 FQDESV (reference sequence). Trimming left V 5 bases short and J 3 bases short, with 7 bases between. On this clone: What it binds is unknown.

The study's findings and limits: Oligoclonal CD8+ Temra expansion after nadir drove photon patients' diversity drop.

The assay was immunoSEQ multiplex PCR, and TCRdb's table has in-frame clones only and misses some. The sample lists about 62,000 clones; roughly 87% were seen once. This sequence joins TRBV11-1 and TRBJ2-2; no clear D. The TCR originated in a man older than 75 with esophageal cancer. The input for sequencing was peripheral blood, taken from a patient treated with proton-based radiotherapy. CDR3 sequence reads: CASSQAHTGELFF. CDR3 sequence (DNA): TGTGCCAGCAGCCAAGCGCACACCGGGGAGCTGTTTTTT.